Shown below are 24 T cell receptor beta chains from a single sample sequenced in a study of blood T cell repertoires in COVID-19. The repertoire was sequenced with immunoSEQ multiplex PCR; TCRdb's copy has only in-frame clones and lacks some. The sample gives approximately 210,000 clones, 80% to 90% of which show up once; 0.65% to 0.85% is in the top ten. Sequencing used peripheral blood. The origin of the receptors is a man in his forties with acute or convalescent COVID-19.

This chain joins TRBV30 and TRBJ2-7; D perhaps matches TRBD2 (6 bases). This CDR3 region has 12 residues. Trimming pared 2 bases from V and 7 bases from J, leaving 12 bases between. Looked up from germline, CDR1 is GTSNPN and CDR2 is SVGIG (reference sequence). The CDR3 region has the DNA TGTGCCTGGAGTCCCGGGAGCTTTGAGCAGTACTTC. This encodes CAWSPGSFEQYF. The full variable domain, completed using reference TRBV30 and TRBJ2-7, is SQTIHQWPATLVQPVGSPLSLECTVEGTSNPNLYWYRQAAGRGLQLLFYSVGIGQISSEVPQNLSASRPQDRQFILSSKKLLLSDSGFYLCAWSPGSFEQYFGPGTRLTVT.

The chain is built from TRBV27 and TRBJ2-1; 11 bases are a match to TRBD2. CDR3 length: 15 residues. V lost 3 bases to trimming and J lost 14 bases; unmatched junction nucleotides: 12. Germline assignment: CDR1 MNHEY and CDR2 SMNVEV (reference sequence). CDR3 amino acids: CASSLTSGEASGEFF. Here the CDR3 DNA reads TGTGCCAGCAGTTTGACTAGCGGGGAAGCGTCGGGAGAGTTCTTC.

This clone has a handful of counts. The rearrangement links TRBV29-1 to TRBJ2-5, with D possibly being TRBD1 (6 bases). The CDR3 totals 12 residues. The V end was cut by 5 bases, the J end by 4 bases, with 11 bases between. Germline values: CDR1 SQVTM, CDR2 ANQGSEA. CDR3 residues: CSVLSRGETQYF. In nucleotides, the CDR3 is TGCAGCGTTCTAAGCAGGGGAGAGACCCAGTACTTC.

Written as DNA, the CDR3 is TGCGCCAGCAGCCACGGTAGCGGGGCAAGCTCCTACGAGCAGTACTTC. As protein: CASSHGSGASSYEQYF. V is TRBV5-1 and J is TRBJ2-7, with 8 bases that match TRBD2. This CDR3 comprises 16 residues. Trimming took 4 bases from V and 0 from J; bases not matched to a gene: 9. Germline-derived CDR1 and CDR2 are SGHRS and YFSETQ.

J is TRBJ2-1 and V is TRBV5-4, with 11 positions matching TRBD2. The CDR3 has 15 residues. Per germline, CDR1 SGHNT and CDR2 YYREEE (reference sequence). Trimming removed 1 base from V and 9 bases from J; junction bases left unmatched: 6. CDR3 loop: CASSLTSGSGGEQFF. The CDR3, as DNA: TGTGCCAGCAGCTTGACTAGCGGGAGTGGGGGTGAGCAGTTCTTC.

J is TRBJ2-5 and V is TRBV6-1; D perhaps matches TRBD1 (6 bases). This CDR3 contains 20 residues. Between the trimmed V and J ends, which lost 3 bases and 1 base, there was a span of 27 bases. Germline loops: CDR1 MNHNS, CDR2 SASEGT. CDR3 region: CASSDDHRVLMFTAQETQYF. The CDR3 DNA is TGTGCCAGCAGTGATGACCACAGGGTTCTGATGTTTACGGCCCAAGAGACCCAGTACTTC.

The chain carries TRBV5-4 and TRBJ2-3; 7 bases match TRBD1. Germline CDR1 and CDR2: SGHNT and YYREEE (reference sequence). After removal of 4 bases from V and 6 bases from J, the junction contained 8 bases not matched to a gene. The CDR3 consists of 14 residues. CDR3 DNA sequence: TGTGCCAGCAGCGACGACAGGGCCGGGGATACGCAGTATTTT. As protein: CASSDDRAGDTQYF.

The chain links TRBV7-3 to TRBJ2-3, with 10 bases identical to TRBD2. V lost 2 bases to trimming and J lost 3 bases; unmatched junction nucleotides: 5. This CDR3 comprises 16 residues. Germline CDR1 reads SGHTA; CDR2 reads FQGTGA. The chain's CDR3 is CASSLGGAGGTDTQYF. In DNA form, the CDR3 reads TGTGCCAGCAGCTTAGGGGGAGCGGGAGGGACAGATACGCAGTATTTT. Combining the CDR3 with reference TRBV7-3 and TRBJ2-3 gives the whole variable domain GAGVSQTPSNKVTEKGKYVELRCDPISGHTALYWYRQSLGQGPEFLIYFQGTGAADDSGLPNDRFFAVRPEGSVSTLKIQRTERGDSAVYLCASSLGGAGGTDTQYFGPGTRLTVL.

The chain carries TRBV28 and TRBJ2-5; D not resolved. The CDR3 consists of 14 residues. V lost 3 bases, J lost 5 bases, and 13 bases lay in between. Germline-derived CDR1 and CDR2 are MDHEN and SYDVKM. The CDR3 DNA sequence: TGTGCCAGCAGTTTGGCCAGCGAAGGTGAGACCCAGTACTTC. The encoded protein is CASSLASEGETQYF.

This chain links TRBV5-6 with TRBJ1-3; tentative D call: TRBD1 (5 bases). This CDR3 comprises 14 residues. V was cut by 3 bases and J by 0 bases, with 7 bases left in between. Germline assignment: CDR1 SGHDT and CDR2 YYEEEE. The CDR3 sequence is CASSWGASGNTIYF. The CDR3, as DNA: TGTGCCAGCAGCTGGGGCGCCTCTGGAAACACCATATATTTT.

The rearrangement uses TRBV3-1 (or the pseudogene TRBV3-2) and TRBJ1-1; TRBD1 aligns across 11 bases. V gave up 6 bases and J gave up 4 bases; unmatched junction bases: 7. Germline CDR1 is LGHDT and CDR2 is YNNKEL (reference sequence). The CDR3 has 15 amino acids. DNA for the CDR3: TGTGCCAGCAGGAGGACAGGGGGCGGGGTCACTGAAGCTTTCTTT. Protein product: CASRRTGGGVTEAFF.

The chain carries TRBV18 and TRBJ1-1; maybe TRBD1 (6 bases). In germline, CDR1 is KGHSH, CDR2 LQKENI. The length of the CDR3 is 13 residues. The V and J ends lost 8 bases and 1 base respectively, with 11 bases between them. CDR3 nucleotides: TGTGCCAGCGTAGAGGACAGGAACACTGAAGCTTTCTTT. Residues: CASVEDRNTEAFF.

The rearrangement links TRBV18 to TRBJ1-1; no clear D gene. Trimming left V 2 bases short and J 0 bases short, with 7 bases between. Germline-derived CDR1 and CDR2 are KGHSH and LQKENI. CDR3 length equals 14 residues. As DNA, the CDR3 is TGTGCCAGCTCACCAGTAGAGGTGAACACTGAAGCTTTCTTT. Protein sequence: CASSPVEVNTEAFF.

V and J are TRBV27 and TRBJ2-7; tentatively, D is TRBD1 (5 bases). The V end lost 6 bases, the J end lost 3 bases, and 12 bases lay between the germline ends. Germline V gene lookup returns CDR1 MNHEY and CDR2 SMNVEV (reference sequence). This CDR3 has 13 amino acids. This CDR3 reads CASSDQGVYEQYF. For the CDR3, the DNA is TGTGCCAGCAGCGACCAAGGGGTCTACGAGCAGTACTTC.

V and J are TRBV19 and TRBJ1-3, with a possible D match to TRBD1 (5 bases). The CDR3 consists of 16 residues. V lost 3 bases, J lost 2 bases, and 14 bases lay in between. Germline CDR1 is LNHDA and CDR2 is SQIVND (reference sequence). The CDR3 DNA sequence: TGTGCCAGTAGTATGGCAAACGGGGGAGCTGGAAACACCATATATTTT. Translated: CASSMANGGAGNTIYF.

V usage is TRBV12-3 or TRBV12-4 and J usage is TRBJ2-5; 8 bases align to TRBD1. V shed 6 bases and J 4 bases; nucleotides not matched to a gene: 1. CDR3 length: 12 amino acids. The CDR3 sequence: CASSDRGETQYF. The CDR3 DNA reads as TGTGCCAGCAGCGACAGGGGAGAGACCCAGTACTTC.

This chain joins TRBV29-1 and TRBJ1-2; 8 nucleotides match TRBD1. Losses at the gene ends were 3 bases for V and 12 bases for J; bases not matched to a gene: 6. There are 11 residues in the CDR3. Germline CDR1 reads SQVTM; CDR2 reads ANQGSEA. CDR3 region: CSVEFRGLDTF. In DNA, the CDR3 is TGCAGCGTTGAGTTCAGGGGGCTGGACACCTTC.

This clone appeared a single time. The chain combines TRBV12-3 or TRBV12-4 with TRBJ2-5; D call uncertain. The length of the CDR3 is 13 residues. The V end was cut by 5 bases, the J end by 4 bases, with 11 bases between. The CDR3 loop reads CASSGSRPETQYF. DNA of the CDR3: TGTGCCAGCAGTGGATCTAGGCCAGAGACCCAGTACTTC.

V and J are TRBV5-1 and TRBJ2-3; 12 nucleotides line up with TRBD2. The junction had 8 bases not matched to a gene; V was cut back by 4 bases and J by 5 bases. Germline CDR1 and CDR2: SGHRS and YFSETQ. This CDR3 has 16 residues. This chain's CDR3 is CASSIRTSGMGDTQYF. The CDR3 DNA reads TGCGCCAGCAGCATAAGGACTAGCGGGATGGGAGATACGCAGTATTTT.

The chain employs TRBV30 and TRBJ2-2; D perhaps matches TRBD2 (7 bases). The CDR3 extends over 16 amino acids. Germline values: CDR1 GTSNPN, CDR2 SVGIG (reference sequence). V lost 4 bases to trimming and J lost 4 bases, with 19 bases between them. The CDR3 is CAWTWGGPFPTGELFF. Here the CDR3 DNA reads TGTGCCTGGACGTGGGGGGGCCCCTTCCCCACCGGGGAGCTGTTTTTT.

The chain employs TRBV19 and TRBJ2-7, with 7 bases lining up with TRBD2. This CDR3 region has 14 residues. Germline CDR1 and CDR2: LNHDA and SQIVND (reference sequence). V was pared by 5 bases and J by 3 bases, with 7 bases of the junction left unmatched. CDR3 residues: CASSPLSGGYEQYF. CDR3 nucleotides: TGTGCCAGTAGTCCCCTCTCGGGGGGCTACGAGCAGTACTTC.

The chain uses TRBV6-5 and TRBJ1-2, with a weak D call TRBD1 (5 bases). CDR1 and CDR2 from the germline V gene are MNHEY and SVGAGI. This CDR3 is built from 14 residues. V lost 6 bases, J lost 2 bases, and 13 bases lay in between. This CDR3 is CASRNSGRNYGYTF. The DNA for the CDR3 is TGTGCCAGCAGGAATTCAGGGCGAAACTATGGCTACACCTTC.

The rearrangement uses TRBV10-1 and TRBJ2-7; no reliable D call. With 4 bases removed from V and 0 bases from J, the gap between germline ends came to 7 bases. Germline V gives CDR1 WNHNN, CDR2 SYGVQD (reference sequence). This CDR3 has 13 residues. CDR3 residues: CASSAHSSYEQYF. The CDR3 coding sequence is TGCGCCAGCAGTGCGCACAGCTCCTACGAGCAGTACTTC.

The chain combines TRBV3-1 (or the pseudogene TRBV3-2) with TRBJ2-7; 9 positions agree with TRBD2. Germline lookup yields CDR1 LGHDT and CDR2 YNNKEL (reference sequence). This CDR3 contains 13 residues. With V trimmed by 6 bases and J by 6 bases, 6 bases remained unmatched. CDR3 sequence (DNA): TGTGCCAGCAGTCGGGCGGGAGGGGGCGAGCAGTACTTC. Translating it yields CASSRAGGGEQYF.